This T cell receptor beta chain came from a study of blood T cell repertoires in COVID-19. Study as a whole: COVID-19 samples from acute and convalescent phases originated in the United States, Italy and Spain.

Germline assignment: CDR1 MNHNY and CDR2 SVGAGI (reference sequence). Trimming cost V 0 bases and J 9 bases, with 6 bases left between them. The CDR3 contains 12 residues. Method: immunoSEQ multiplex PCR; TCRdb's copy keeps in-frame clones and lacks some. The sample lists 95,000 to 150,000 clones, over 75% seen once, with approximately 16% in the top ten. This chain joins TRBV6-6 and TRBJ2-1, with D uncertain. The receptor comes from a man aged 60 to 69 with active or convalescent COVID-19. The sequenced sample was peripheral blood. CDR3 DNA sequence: TGTGCCAGCAGTTACTCCTTGAGTGAGCAGTTCTTC. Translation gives CASSYSLSEQFF.